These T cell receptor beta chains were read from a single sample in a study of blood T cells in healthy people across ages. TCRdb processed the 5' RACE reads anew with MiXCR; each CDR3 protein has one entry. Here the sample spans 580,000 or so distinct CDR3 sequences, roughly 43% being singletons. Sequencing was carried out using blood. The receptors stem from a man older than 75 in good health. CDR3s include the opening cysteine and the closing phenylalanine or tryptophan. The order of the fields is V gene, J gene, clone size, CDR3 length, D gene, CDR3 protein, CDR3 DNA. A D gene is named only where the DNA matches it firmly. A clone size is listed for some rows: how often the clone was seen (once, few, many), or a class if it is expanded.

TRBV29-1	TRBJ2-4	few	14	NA	CSVREQLAKNIQYF	TGCAGCGTTCGGGAACAGCTAGCCAAAAACATTCAGTACTTC
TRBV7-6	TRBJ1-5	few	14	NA	CASSRGDSNQPQHF	TGTGCCAGCTCGAGGGGAGATAGCAATCAGCCCCAGCATTTT
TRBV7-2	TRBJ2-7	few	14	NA	CASSPRDNNYEQYF	TGTGCCAGCAGCCCCCGGGACAATAACTACGAGCAGTACTTC
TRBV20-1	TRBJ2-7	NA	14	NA	CSAMRDTQSYEQYF	TGCAGTGCTATGCGGGACACTCAGTCCTACGAGCAGTACTTC
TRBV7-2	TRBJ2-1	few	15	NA	CATAWSGSSYNEQFF	TGTGCCACTGCATGGTCGGGGAGCTCCTACAATGAGCAGTTCTTC
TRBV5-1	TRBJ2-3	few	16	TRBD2	CASSLEPGGNTDTQYF	TGCGCCAGCAGCTTGGAGCCGGGAGGGAACACAGATACGCAGTATTTT
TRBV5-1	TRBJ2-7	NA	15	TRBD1	CASSRATGELYEQYF	TGCGCCAGCAGTAGAGCGACAGGGGAGCTGTACGAGCAGTACTTC
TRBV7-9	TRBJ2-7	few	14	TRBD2	CASSPSGTQYEQYF	TGTGCCAGCAGCCCAAGCGGGACTCAATACGAGCAGTACTTC
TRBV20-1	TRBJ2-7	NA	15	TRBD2	CSARILAGGPYEQYF	TGCAGTGCAAGGATACTAGCGGGAGGGCCCTATGAGCAGTACTTC
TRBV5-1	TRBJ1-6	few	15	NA	CASRRTGTTNSPLHF	TGCGCCAGCCGCCGAACCGGGACAACGAATTCACCCCTCCACTTT
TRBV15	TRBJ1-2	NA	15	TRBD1	CATSRDLGTGNGYTF	TGTGCCACCAGCAGAGATTTGGGGACAGGGAACGGCTACACCTTC
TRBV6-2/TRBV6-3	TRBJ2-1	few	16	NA	CASSYGAGSNYNEQFF	TGTGCCAGCAGTTATGGGGCGGGGTCTAACTACAATGAGCAGTTCTTC
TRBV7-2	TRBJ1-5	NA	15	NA	CASSLGDIVNQPQHF	TGTGCCAGCAGCTTAGGGGACATTGTAAATCAGCCCCAGCATTTT
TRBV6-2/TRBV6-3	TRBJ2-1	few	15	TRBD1	CASSSTRTGVNEQFF	TGTGCCAGCAGTTCAACGAGGACAGGGGTTAATGAGCAGTTCTTC
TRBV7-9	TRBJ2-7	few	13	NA	CASSISGSYGQYF	TGTGCCAGCAGCATTAGCGGCTCCTACGGGCAGTACTTC
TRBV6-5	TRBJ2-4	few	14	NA	CASTHPTTPNIQYF	TGTGCCAGCACCCATCCCACCACCCCTAACATTCAGTACTTC
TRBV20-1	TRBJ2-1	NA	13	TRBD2	CSGDSGGAHEQFF	TGCAGTGGAGATAGCGGGGGGGCCCATGAGCAGTTCTTC
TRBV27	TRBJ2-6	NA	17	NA	CASSAGQPLSGANVLTF	TGTGCCAGCAGTGCGGGACAGCCTCTCTCTGGGGCCAACGTCCTGACTTTC
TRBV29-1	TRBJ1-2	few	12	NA	CSVLGGEDGYTF	TGCAGCGTTTTAGGAGGGGAGGATGGCTACACCTTC